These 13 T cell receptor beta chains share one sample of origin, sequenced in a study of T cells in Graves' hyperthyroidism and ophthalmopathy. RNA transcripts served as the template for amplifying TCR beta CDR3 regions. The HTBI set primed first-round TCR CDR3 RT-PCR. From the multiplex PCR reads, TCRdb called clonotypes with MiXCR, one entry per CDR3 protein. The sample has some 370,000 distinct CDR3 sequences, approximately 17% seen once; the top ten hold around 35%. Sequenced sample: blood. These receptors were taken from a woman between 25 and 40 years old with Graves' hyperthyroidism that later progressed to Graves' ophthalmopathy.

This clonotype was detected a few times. DNA of the CDR3: TGTGCCAGCAGCGCGGATCAACCCCCCGGGGGCATGGCCAAAAACATTCAGTACTTC. Its translation is CASSADQPPGGMAKNIQYF. The V call is TRBV14, the J call TRBJ2-4; D might be TRBD1 or TRBD2, each matching 6 bases. V was clipped by 5 bases and J by 1 base, with 24 bases between them. The CDR3 loop spans 19 amino acids. CDR1 is SGHDN and CDR2 is FVKESK in the germline V gene.

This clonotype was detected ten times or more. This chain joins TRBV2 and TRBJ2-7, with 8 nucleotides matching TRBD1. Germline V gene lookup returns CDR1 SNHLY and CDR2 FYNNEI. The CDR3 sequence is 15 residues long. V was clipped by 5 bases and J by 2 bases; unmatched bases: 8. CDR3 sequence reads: CASSRYGTGAYEQYF. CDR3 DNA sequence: TGTGCCAGCAGTCGATACGGGACAGGAGCCTACGAGCAGTACTTC.

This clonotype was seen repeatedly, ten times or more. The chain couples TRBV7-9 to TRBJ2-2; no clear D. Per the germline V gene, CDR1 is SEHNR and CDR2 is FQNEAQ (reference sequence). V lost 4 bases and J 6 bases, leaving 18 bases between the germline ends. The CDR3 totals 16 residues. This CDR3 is CASSYHPIGGAGELFF. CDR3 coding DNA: TGTGCCAGCAGCTACCACCCAATTGGTGGCGCCGGGGAGCTGTTTTTT.

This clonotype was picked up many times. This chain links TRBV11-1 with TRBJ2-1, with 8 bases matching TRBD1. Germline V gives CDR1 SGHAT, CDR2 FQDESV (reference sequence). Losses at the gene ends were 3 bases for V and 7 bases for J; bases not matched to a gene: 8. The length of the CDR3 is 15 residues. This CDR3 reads CASSFFQGAGNEQFF. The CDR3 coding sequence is TGTGCCAGCAGCTTCTTTCAGGGGGCGGGGAATGAGCAGTTCTTC.

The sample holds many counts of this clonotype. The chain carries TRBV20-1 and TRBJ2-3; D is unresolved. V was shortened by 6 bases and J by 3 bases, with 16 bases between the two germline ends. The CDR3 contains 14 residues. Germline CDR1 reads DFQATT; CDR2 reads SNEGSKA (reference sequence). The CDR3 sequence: CSAPGAKGTDTQYF. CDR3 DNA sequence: TGCAGTGCCCCGGGCGCGAAAGGGACAGATACGCAGTATTTT.

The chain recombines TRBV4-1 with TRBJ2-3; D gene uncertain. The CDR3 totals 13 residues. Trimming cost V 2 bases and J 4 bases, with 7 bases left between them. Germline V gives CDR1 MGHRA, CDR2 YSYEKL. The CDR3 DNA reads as TGCGCCAGCAGCCAAATGTCAGCAGATACGCAGTATTTT. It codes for CASSQMSADTQYF.

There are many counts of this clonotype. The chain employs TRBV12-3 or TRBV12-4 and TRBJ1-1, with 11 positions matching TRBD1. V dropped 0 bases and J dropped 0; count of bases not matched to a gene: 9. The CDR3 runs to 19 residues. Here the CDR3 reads CASSLAIPGQGELNTEAFF. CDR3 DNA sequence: TGTGCCAGCAGTTTAGCTATCCCGGGACAGGGGGAACTGAACACTGAAGCTTTCTTT.

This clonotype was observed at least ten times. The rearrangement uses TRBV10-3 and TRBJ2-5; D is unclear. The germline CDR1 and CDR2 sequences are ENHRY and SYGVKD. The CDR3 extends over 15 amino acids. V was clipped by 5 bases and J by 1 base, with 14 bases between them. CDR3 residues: CAISSQPGAQETQYF. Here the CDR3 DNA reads TGTGCCATCAGTTCTCAACCCGGCGCCCAAGAGACCCAGTACTTC.

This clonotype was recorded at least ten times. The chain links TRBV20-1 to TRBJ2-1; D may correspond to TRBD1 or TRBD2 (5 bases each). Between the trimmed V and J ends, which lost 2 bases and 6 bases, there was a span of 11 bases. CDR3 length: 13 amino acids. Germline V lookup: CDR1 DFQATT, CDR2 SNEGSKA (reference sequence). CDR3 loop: CSARRGRGNEQFF. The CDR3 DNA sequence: TGCAGTGCTAGACGGGGACGGGGCAATGAGCAGTTCTTC.

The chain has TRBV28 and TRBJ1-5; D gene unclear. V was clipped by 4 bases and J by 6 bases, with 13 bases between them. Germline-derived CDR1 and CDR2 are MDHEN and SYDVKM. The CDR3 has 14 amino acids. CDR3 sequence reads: CASSSGFVGQPQHF. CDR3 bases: TGTGCCAGCAGTTCCGGGTTTGTCGGTCAGCCCCAGCATTTT.

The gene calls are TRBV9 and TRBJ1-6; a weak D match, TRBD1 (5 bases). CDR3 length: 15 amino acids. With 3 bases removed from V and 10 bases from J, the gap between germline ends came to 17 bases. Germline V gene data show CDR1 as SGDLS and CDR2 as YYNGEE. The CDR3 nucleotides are TGTGCCAGCAGCGCCGTGACAGCAGCGGTGTCACCCCTCCACTTT. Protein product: CASSAVTAAVSPLHF.

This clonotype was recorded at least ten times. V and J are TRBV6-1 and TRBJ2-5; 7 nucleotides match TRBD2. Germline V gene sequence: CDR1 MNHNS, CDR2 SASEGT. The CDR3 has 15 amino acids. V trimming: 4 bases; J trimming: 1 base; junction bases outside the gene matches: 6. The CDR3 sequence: CASSGIRGVQETQYF. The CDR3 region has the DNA TGTGCCAGCAGTGGGATCCGGGGGGTCCAAGAGACCCAGTACTTC.

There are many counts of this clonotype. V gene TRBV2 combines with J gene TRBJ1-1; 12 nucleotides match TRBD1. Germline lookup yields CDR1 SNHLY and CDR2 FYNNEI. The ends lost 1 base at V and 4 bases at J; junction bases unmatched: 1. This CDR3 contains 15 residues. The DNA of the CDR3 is TGTGCCAGCAGTGAAGAGGGACAGGGGGCCACTGAAGCTTTCTTT. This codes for CASSEEGQGATEAFF.